The 5 T cell receptor beta chains listed next were all sequenced from one sample in a study of blood T cell repertoires in COVID-19. This table comes from immunoSEQ multiplex PCR, and its TCRdb copy is limited to in-frame clones, with some not included. The repertoire has hundreds of thousands of clones, 70% to 90% of them found once; the top ten carry over 1.3%. Sequenced input: peripheral blood. The receptors shown here come from a young woman with active or convalescent COVID-19.

This rearrangement joins TRBV19 to TRBJ1-5; D ambiguous. CDR3 length: 14 amino acids. V was clipped by 3 bases and J by 3 bases, with 9 bases between them. The germline V gene has CDR1 LNHDA and CDR2 SQIVND (reference sequence). CDR3 amino acids: CASSIGEINQPQHF. The CDR3 nucleotides are TGTGCCAGTAGTATCGGAGAGATCAATCAGCCCCAGCATTTT.

The V call is TRBV19, the J call TRBJ2-7; D is perhaps TRBD1 (7 bases). The V end lost 3 bases, the J end lost 3 bases, and 9 bases lay between the germline ends. CDR1 is LNHDA and CDR2 is SQIVND in the germline V gene (reference sequence). The CDR3 length is 13 residues. The CDR3 region is CASSMRDSYEQYF. CDR3 nucleotides: TGTGCCAGTAGTATGCGGGACAGCTACGAGCAGTACTTC.

The chain links TRBV29-1 to TRBJ2-5; D may be TRBD1 (6 bases). Trimming cost V 3 bases and J 5 bases, with 16 bases left between them. Looked up from germline, CDR1 is SQVTM and CDR2 is ANQGSEA. This CDR3 contains 14 residues. In nucleotides, the CDR3 is TGCAGCGTTGACCCACAGGGCCCGTCGGAGACCCAGTACTTC. This sequence encodes CSVDPQGPSETQYF.

V gene TRBV29-1 combines with J gene TRBJ1-2; tentative D call: TRBD1 (6 bases). CDR1 and CDR2 (germline): SQVTM, ANQGSEA. This CDR3 is built from 16 residues. V lost 3 bases and J lost 0, with 17 bases in between. The CDR3, as DNA: TGCAGCGTTGATGGAACCAACAGGGCTTCTAACTATGGCTACACCTTC. It codes for CSVDGTNRASNYGYTF.

The rearrangement joins TRBV6-5 to TRBJ1-1; 7 bases map to TRBD1. V lost 6 bases to trimming and J lost 0 bases; unmatched junction nucleotides: 7. Germline CDR1 is MNHEY and CDR2 is SVGAGI. The CDR3 totals 15 residues. The CDR3 DNA follows: TGTGCCAGCAGGCTTCAGACAGGGATGAACACTGAAGCTTTCTTT. Translating gives CASRLQTGMNTEAFF.